This TCR beta chain was sequenced in a study of beta chain features in type 1 diabetes. Study details: The samples had 85 million to 130 million sorted cells examined in all.

V gave up 10 bases and J gave up 0 bases, with 16 bases separating them. There are 14 residues in the CDR3. In germline, CDR1 is MDHEN, CDR2 SYDVKM. Whole-study findings and limits: TCRB CDR3s were moderately but significantly shorter in Type 1 diabetes patients in all four CD4+ subsets.

This clone has a handful of counts. The antigen is not known. The entirety of the isolated RNA underwent reverse transcription, so expressed TCRB transcripts were sequenced. Clones were read by immunoSEQ multiplex PCR, and TCRdb kept only the in-frame ones, dropping some. The sample lists 250,000 to 300,000 clones, around an eighth occurring once. Sequencing was performed on naive CD4+ T cells from blood. This TCR came from a man aged 25-40 years with type 1 diabetes. The V gene is TRBV28, the J gene TRBJ2-7; TRBD2 is a possible D gene (6 bases). This CDR3 is CATQLGGSSYEQYF. Here the CDR3 DNA reads TGTGCCACCCAACTCGGGGGTAGCTCCTACGAGCAGTACTTC.